These T cell receptor beta chains were read from a single sample in a study of CD4+ T cells in melanoma. Sequenced by immunoSEQ multiplex PCR; TCRdb stores in-frame clones only, minus some. This table has about 9,600 clones, 73% appearing once. The sequencing sample was made of cells from a culture (not recorded whether cultured in vitro). The receptors stem from a human donor with melanoma. CDR3s include the opening cysteine and the closing phenylalanine or tryptophan. D genes are given only for firm matches. Clone size is not always given. Where it is, it says once, few, many or a class for expanded clones.

d_call	v_call	clone_size	j_call	cdr3_nt	cdr3_aa
TRBD1	TRBV2	once	TRBJ1-6	TGTGCCAGCAGGGTACAGGGGGCATCGGGTTCACCCCTCCACTTT	CASRVQGASGSPLHF
.	TRBV5-5	.	TRBJ1-2	TGTGCCAGCAGCTTATGGGAGTCAATCGGGGGCTACACCTTC	CASSLWESIGGYTF
TRBD2	TRBV7-9	.	TRBJ2-3	TGTGCCAGCAGCTTTTTACCGGGACTAGCACTTTCTAGCACAGATACGCAGTATTTT	CASSFLPGLALSSTDTQYF
.	TRBV7-9	.	TRBJ2-7	TGTGCCAGCAGCTTAGTGGGGGGCGCATCCCGAGAGCAGTACTTC	CASSLVGGASREQYF
.	TRBV11-3	.	TRBJ2-5	TGTGCCAGCAGCTTAACAACGAATAAAGAGACCCAGTACTTC	CASSLTTNKETQYF
TRBD1	TRBV5-1	once	TRBJ2-7	TGCGCCAGCAGCGTATCACAGGGGGTCCAGGGCGAGCAGTACTTC	CASSVSQGVQGEQYF
.	TRBV30	.	TRBJ1-4	TGTGCCTGGAGTCCGGTGGATGAAAAACTGTTTTTT	CAWSPVDEKLFF
TRBD2	TRBV27	.	TRBJ2-2	TGTGCCAGCGGCAGACTAGCTGGGCCCGGGGAGCTGTTTTTT	CASGRLAGPGELFF
.	TRBV6-5	once	TRBJ2-7	TGTGCCAGCAGTCGGGGACCAGGGGCCTACGAGCAGTACTTC	CASSRGPGAYEQYF
.	TRBV2	once	TRBJ1-1	TGTGCCAGCTGTCTTGGGAGGCTTAACACTGAAGCTTTCTTT	CASCLGRLNTEAFF
.	TRBV11-2	.	TRBJ1-2	TGTGCCAGCAGCTTAGTCGGGGGGAACTATGGCTACACCTTC	CASSLVGGNYGYTF
TRBD1	TRBV2	medium-sized	TRBJ2-7	TGTGCCAGCAGTGATGAGGCAGGGGGCCGCTACGAGCAGTACTTC	CASSDEAGGRYEQYF
TRBD1	TRBV6-5	once	TRBJ1-5	TGTGCCAGCAGGGATTACAGGGGGCTCAATCAGCCCCAGCATTTT	CASRDYRGLNQPQHF
.	TRBV19	.	TRBJ2-1	TGTGCCAGTAGACCGGGCCTCTCCTCTTACAATGAGCAGTTCTTC	CASRPGLSSYNEQFF
.	TRBV23-1	.	TRBJ1-2	TGCGCCAGCGCCTATGAAGACGGAGAGGCTCATGGCTACACCTTC	CASAYEDGEAHGYTF
TRBD1	TRBV9	.	TRBJ2-1	TGTGCCAGCAGCGTTACCTTCGGGGACAGGGGAGGCAATGAGCAGTTCTTC	CASSVTFGDRGGNEQFF
TRBD2	TRBV24-1	.	TRBJ2-7	TGTGCCACCAGCCTAGTAGCCCGGACTAGCGGGTACAGCTCCTACGAGCAGTACTTC	CATSLVARTSGYSSYEQYF
.	TRBV7-8	.	TRBJ1-1	TGTGCCAGCAGCCCGCTAACGGTATGGGGGAGGGATGAAGCTTTCTTT	CASSPLTVWGRDEAFF
.	TRBV6-5	.	TRBJ1-4	TGTGCCAGCAGAACGGGTGCAAATGAAAAACTGTTTTTT	CASRTGANEKLFF
.	TRBV5-1	.	TRBJ2-7	TGCGCCAGCAGCTTGGCTAGCGACTCCTACGAGCAGTACTTC	CASSLASDSYEQYF
TRBD1	TRBV16	few	TRBJ1-2	TGTGCCAGCAGCCGAGCTAGGGGGACAGGCACTAACTATGGCTACACCTTC	CASSRARGTGTNYGYTF
.	TRBV5-1	.	TRBJ1-1	TGCGCCAGCAGTGGGGTCCCCCAGGGCACTGAAGCTTTCTTT	CASSGVPQGTEAFF
TRBD2	TRBV10-3	.	TRBJ2-2	TGTGCCATCAGTGACGAAGCGGGGGCTGTCGCGGAGCTGTTTTTT	CAISDEAGAVAELFF
.	TRBV9	.	TRBJ1-2	TGTGCCAGCAGCATAGACAGGAACTATGGCTACACCTTC	CASSIDRNYGYTF
.	TRBV4-1	.	TRBJ1-1	TGCGCCAGCAGCCACCCCGGGTTGGGGAACACTGAAGCTTTCTTT	CASSHPGLGNTEAFF
.	TRBV3-1/TRBV3-2	.	TRBJ1-4	TGTGCCAGCAGCCCCACCGAACTTGCAACTAATGAAAAACTGTTTTTT	CASSPTELATNEKLFF
.	TRBV5-1	.	TRBJ2-1	TGCGCCAGCAGCTTGTCCGGGGCAGGCCCCAATGAGCAGTTCTTC	CASSLSGAGPNEQFF
.	TRBV11-2	.	TRBJ1-1	TGTGCCACTAGGGACCCGCGGTCCACTGAAGCTTTCTTT	CATRDPRSTEAFF
.	TRBV5-5	.	TRBJ2-7	TGTGCCAGCAGCTCATATCCCCACTTCCCACCTCCCGAGGGAACCTACGAGCAGTACTTC	CASSSYPHFPPPEGTYEQYF
.	TRBV28	.	TRBJ2-2	TGTGCCAGCAGTTCCTACCCGCCGAGGAGGTCCAACACCGGGGAGCTGTTTTTT	CASSSYPPRRSNTGELFF
TRBD2	TRBV9	.	TRBJ2-3	TGTGCCAGCAGCCCCCTAGCGGAGCCTTCGCTTGATACGCAGTATTTT	CASSPLAEPSLDTQYF
.	TRBV7-9	.	TRBJ1-2	TGTGCCAGCAGCGTAGGTGGGATCCAAAACTATGGCTACACCTTC	CASSVGGIQNYGYTF
TRBD1	TRBV12-3/TRBV12-4	.	TRBJ2-1	TGTGCCAGCAGTAATACAGGGGATAGTGAGCAGTTCTTC	CASSNTGDSEQFF
TRBD1	TRBV6-5	once	TRBJ1-5	TGTGCCAGCAGGGACAGGGGGAGGGTCAATCAGCCCCAGCATTTT	CASRDRGRVNQPQHF
.	TRBV5-1	.	TRBJ1-2	TGCGCCAGCAGCTTGGGTTCCGGGCCGAACTATGGCTACACCTTC	CASSLGSGPNYGYTF
.	TRBV6-5	.	TRBJ1-6	TGTGCCAGCAGTTACATACCTCCGAATTCACCCCTCCACTTT	CASSYIPPNSPLHF
.	TRBV11-2	.	TRBJ2-1	TGTGCCAGCAGCTTAGGAGGCGCAACCAACTACAATGAGCAGTTCTTC	CASSLGGATNYNEQFF
TRBD1	TRBV5-1	.	TRBJ1-4	TGCGCCAGCAGCACCGGGACAGCCGATGAAAAACTGTTTTTT	CASSTGTADEKLFF
.	TRBV18	.	TRBJ1-1	TGTGCCAGCTCACCAAGCAGGGATGAAGCTTTCTTT	CASSPSRDEAFF
TRBD1	TRBV6-4	.	TRBJ1-2	TGTGCCAGCAGTGACCCCGGACAGGAACGTAAGTATGGCTACACCTTC	CASSDPGQERKYGYTF
.	TRBV7-7	.	TRBJ2-7	TGTGCCAGCAGCCCCGGTTTCGGCTCCTACGAGCAGTACTTC	CASSPGFGSYEQYF
.	TRBV5-4	medium-sized	TRBJ1-2	TGTGCCAGCAGCTTGGACGGTAACTATGGCTACACCTTC	CASSLDGNYGYTF
.	TRBV10-3	few	TRBJ2-5	TGTGCCACAACTAACCGACAAGGAGAGACCCAGTACTTC	CATTNRQGETQYF
.	TRBV27	few	TRBJ1-6	TGTGCCAGCAGTTTGGTTTCTCCTTCGCTCACTAGGGTCCACTTT	CASSLVSPSLTRVHF
.	TRBV10-2	.	TRBJ1-2	TGCGCCAGCAGTGAAGGCAGGATCGGAGGCTACACCTTC	CASSEGRIGGYTF